The 30 T cell receptor beta chains given below trace back to one sample, sequenced in a study of blood T cells in healthy people across ages. With a J-beta primer mix and a sample-barcoded 5' primer, a second PCR ran about 7 to 12 cycles. From the 5' RACE reads, TCRdb called clonotypes with MiXCR, one entry per CDR3 protein. This table holds some 900,000 distinct CDR3 sequences, around 26% found once. Sequencing input: blood. These TCRs come from a woman older than 75 in good health.

The rearrangement joins TRBV7-2 to TRBJ1-2, with 7 bases lining up with TRBD1. The CDR3 has 15 residues. Looked up from germline, CDR1 is SGHTA and CDR2 is FQGNSA. After removal of 5 bases from V and 4 bases from J, the junction contained 10 bases not matched to a gene. The CDR3 DNA reads as TGTGCCAGCAGCCCCGGGACAGCCCTAATCTATGGCTACACCTTC. The encoded protein is CASSPGTALIYGYTF.

The V gene is TRBV4-2, the J gene TRBJ2-3; tentatively, D is TRBD1 (6 bases). Germline loops: CDR1 LGHNA, CDR2 YNFKEQ. Trimming removed 0 bases at V and 1 base at J, with 14 bases between. The CDR3 is 17 residues long. CDR3 bases: TGTGCCAGCAGCCAAGAGGGCGGGCAGGGGCGCACAGATACGCAGTATTTT. It codes for CASSQEGGQGRTDTQYF.

This clonotype was seen at least ten times. J is TRBJ1-2 and V is TRBV3-1; unclear D gene. The length of the CDR3 is 15 residues. Germline loops: CDR1 LGHDT, CDR2 YNNKEL (reference sequence). Trimming stripped 1 base from V and 0 bases from J, with 9 bases between. The CDR3 reads CASSQAGAANYGYTF. The CDR3 nucleotides read TGTGCCAGCAGCCAAGCAGGCGCAGCTAACTATGGCTACACCTTC.

At least ten counts were recorded for this clonotype. The J gene is TRBJ2-3, the V gene TRBV5-5; 8 bases are a match to TRBD2. The V gene end was trimmed by 7 bases and the J gene end by 0 bases; junction bases not matched to a gene: 10. Germline lookup yields CDR1 SGHKS and CDR2 YYEKEE (reference sequence). The CDR3 has 16 residues. The CDR3 is CASLSPGGVSTDTQYF. The CDR3 DNA sequence: TGTGCCAGCTTAAGCCCCGGGGGGGTCAGCACAGATACGCAGTATTTT. The variable domain in full, completed from reference TRBV5-5 and TRBJ2-3, reads DAGVTQSPTHLIKTRGQQVTLRCSPISGHKSVSWYQQVLGQGPQFIFQYYEKEERGRGNFPDRFSARQFPNYSSELNVNALLLGDSALYLCASLSPGGVSTDTQYFGPGTRLTVL.

For this clonotype: A much larger clonotype is one base distant, so this may be a read error. CDR3 sequence (DNA): TGCAGTGCGTCTGCGGGAGCTACCAATGAGCAGTACTTC. Translation gives CSASAGATNEQYF. The V and J genes are TRBV20-1 and TRBJ2-7; 7 bases are shared with TRBD2. This CDR3 spans 13 amino acids. Germline V gene data show CDR1 as DFQATT and CDR2 as SNEGSKA (reference sequence). J lost 7 bases, V lost 6 bases, and 12 bases had no gene match.

A note on this clonotype: A much more abundant neighbour one base away suggests this may be a read error. The chain has TRBV5-1 and TRBJ1-1; 9 positions match TRBD1. The CDR3 has 15 amino acids. With V trimmed by 5 bases and J by 4 bases, 9 bases remained unmatched. Germline V gene lookup returns CDR1 SGHRS and CDR2 YFSETQ. The CDR3 sequence: CASSPGTGSPTEAFF. The CDR3 region has the DNA TGCGCCAGCAGTCCCGGGACAGGGAGTCCCACTGAAGCTTTCTTT.

This clonotype was counted between two and nine times. A much larger clone lies one base from this, so it may be a read error. The chain employs TRBV12-3 or TRBV12-4 and TRBJ2-5, with TRBD1 matching over 9 bases. With V trimmed by 7 bases and J by 11 bases, 17 bases remained unmatched. CDR3 size: 15 residues. CDR3: CASNPGTGYLNEQYF. DNA of the CDR3: TGTGCCAGCAATCCTGGGACAGGGTATCTTAATGAGCAGTACTTC.

This chain uses TRBV6-2 or TRBV6-3 with TRBJ2-3, with 12 bases lining up with TRBD2. The CDR3 contains 19 residues. Germline values: CDR1 MNHEY, CDR2 SVGEGT. The V gene end was trimmed by 3 bases and the J gene end by 5 bases; junction bases not matched to a gene: 15. CDR3 nucleotides: TGTGCCAGCAGTTATTGGGCCGAGGCTAGCGGGGGGGCCGGAGATACGCAGTATTTT. Protein sequence: CASSYWAEASGGAGDTQYF.

In the case of this clonotype: A clone one base away is much larger, so this may be a read error. V usage is TRBV19 and J usage is TRBJ1-2, with D tentatively TRBD1 (5 bases). V was cut by 5 bases and J by 2 bases, with 12 bases left in between. Looked up from germline, CDR1 is LNHDA and CDR2 is SQIVND (reference sequence). The CDR3 is 14 residues long. CDR3 coding DNA: TGTGCCAGTAGTGTCGGAGGGGTGAACTATGGCTACACCTTC. It codes for CASSVGGVNYGYTF.

V gene TRBV7-2 combines with J gene TRBJ1-5; TRBD1 might be the D (6 bases). CDR1 is SGHTA and CDR2 is FQGNSA in the germline V gene. Trimming took 8 bases from V and 2 from J, leaving 19 bases between them. The CDR3 extends over 16 amino acids. The CDR3 DNA follows: TGTGCCAGCGTCTTGCGACAGGCAGGGCGCAATCAGCCCCAGCATTTT. It codes for CASVLRQAGRNQPQHF.

This sequence joins TRBV7-9 and TRBJ1-2; 10 bases fit TRBD1. Per germline, CDR1 SEHNR and CDR2 FQNEAQ (reference sequence). Losses at the gene ends were 1 base for V and 2 bases for J; bases not matched to a gene: 7. The CDR3 extends over 17 amino acids. Written as DNA, the CDR3 is TGTGCCAGCAGCTTAGATTTAGGGACAGGGGCCAACTATGGCTACACCTTC. This encodes CASSLDLGTGANYGYTF.

At least ten counts were recorded for this clonotype. V is TRBV7-2 and J is TRBJ2-1, with 8 bases lining up with TRBD2. Germline V gene lookup returns CDR1 SGHTA and CDR2 FQGNSA. The J segment lost 3 bases and the V segment lost 5 bases, leaving 6 bases of the junction unmatched. The CDR3 length is 15 residues. The CDR3 DNA sequence: TGTGCCAGCAGCATTTCCGGGACTAGCTACAATGAGCAGTTCTTC. The encoded protein is CASSISGTSYNEQFF.

Ten or more counts support this clonotype. V is TRBV5-1 and J is TRBJ2-3, with 12 bases fitting TRBD2. This CDR3 region has 16 residues. The germline CDR1 and CDR2 sequences are SGHRS and YFSETQ. The V gene end was trimmed by 3 bases and the J gene end by 0 bases; junction bases not matched to a gene: 2. The CDR3 DNA reads as TGCGCCAGCAGCTCCGGACTAGCGGGGAGCACAGATACGCAGTATTTT. This codes for CASSSGLAGSTDTQYF. Full variable domain (missing parts from reference TRBV5-1 and TRBJ2-3): KAGVTQTPRYLIKTRGQQVTLSCSPISGHRSVSWYQQTPGQGLQFLFEYFSETQRNKGNFPGRFSGRQFSNSRSEMNVSTLELGDSALYLCASSSGLAGSTDTQYFGPGTRLTVL.

The chain uses TRBV4-1 and TRBJ2-7; 9 bases line up with TRBD2. After removal of 2 bases from V and 5 bases from J, the junction contained 7 bases not matched to a gene. This CDR3 region has 15 residues. The germline gives CDR1 MGHRA, CDR2 YSYEKL. As DNA, the CDR3 is TGCGCCAGCAGCCAACCCGGCGGGAGGGATCACGAGCAGTACTTC. Protein sequence: CASSQPGGRDHEQYF.

This clonotype has a single count. The V and J genes are TRBV12-3 or TRBV12-4 and TRBJ2-4, with TRBD1 as a possible D gene (5 bases). V was pared by 4 bases and J by 5 bases, with 9 bases between. The CDR3 consists of 13 residues. This chain's CDR3 is CASSSGIENIQYF. CDR3 DNA: TGTGCCAGCAGTTCAGGGATCGAAAACATTCAGTACTTC.

This clonotype came up once. A much larger clone lies one base from this, so it may be a read error. The V and J genes are TRBV18 and TRBJ2-4, with D maybe TRBD1 (5 bases). CDR1 is KGHSH, CDR2 LQKENI, per germline. The length of the CDR3 is 13 residues. DNA for the CDR3: TGTGCCAGCTCACCTCGGAATCAGGGAAATCAGCACTTC. Protein sequence: CASSPRNQGNQHF.

This clonotype appeared many times. This chain joins TRBV27 and TRBJ2-6; D unresolved. V shed 6 bases and J shed 0 bases, with 12 bases lying between them. Germline CDR1 MNHEY, CDR2 SMNVEV (reference sequence). The CDR3 loop spans 16 amino acids. CDR3 sequence reads: CASSTSQSSGANVLTF. The CDR3 DNA reads as TGTGCCAGCAGCACATCACAGAGCTCTGGGGCCAACGTCCTGACTTTC.

In this sample, this clonotype turned up many times. V gene TRBV5-6 combines with J gene TRBJ2-5; weak D call: TRBD1 (5 bases). This CDR3 is built from 16 residues. Looked up from germline, CDR1 is SGHDT and CDR2 is YYEEEE. Trimming cost V 0 bases and J 3 bases, with 15 bases left between them. CDR3 amino acids: CASSLVGSGIEETQYF. DNA of the CDR3: TGTGCCAGCAGCTTGGTGGGTTCAGGGATCGAAGAGACCCAGTACTTC.

This clonotype has at least ten counts. The chain employs TRBV20-1 and TRBJ2-3, with 11 bases that match TRBD2. This CDR3 comprises 14 residues. Germline V gene data show CDR1 as DFQATT and CDR2 as SNEGSKA (reference sequence). The ends lost 6 bases at V and 2 bases at J; junction bases unmatched: 4. In DNA form, the CDR3 reads TGCAGTGCGCTAGCGGGGGGACCCACAGATACGCAGTATTTT. It yields the protein CSALAGGPTDTQYF.

As concerns this clonotype: A read error is possible here, since a much larger clone lies one base away. This chain joins TRBV20-1 and TRBJ2-1; D is tentatively TRBD1 or TRBD2 (5 bases each). The germline CDR1 and CDR2 sequences are DFQATT and SNEGSKA (reference sequence). The CDR3 is 14 amino acids. DNA for the CDR3: TGCAGTGCTGACTTTAGGACACGGGGCAATGAGCAGGTCTTC. Residues: CSADFRTRGNEQVF.

V and J are TRBV20-1 and TRBJ2-3; unclear D gene. CDR3 size: 15 residues. CDR1 is DFQATT and CDR2 is SNEGSKA in the germline V gene (reference sequence). V shed 0 bases and J shed 6 bases, with 16 bases lying between them. The CDR3 nucleotides read TGCAGTGCTAGAGAAGGCATCCTGCCATCGGATACGCAGTATTTT. Translation: CSAREGILPSDTQYF.

The chain couples TRBV12-3 or TRBV12-4 to TRBJ2-1; 12 bases map to TRBD2. This CDR3 is built from 15 residues. J lost 11 bases, V lost 5 bases, and 10 bases had no gene match. This CDR3 reads CASSLTSGGGGKQFF. For the CDR3, the DNA is TGTGCCAGCAGTCTGACTAGCGGGGGTGGTGGTAAGCAGTTCTTC.

The sample holds a few counts of this clonotype. At one end, the junction sequence differs from germline, possibly due to a read error. This rearrangement joins TRBV5-1 to TRBJ2-1; D may be TRBD1 (6 bases). CDR3 length: 15 residues. Germline loops: CDR1 SGHRS, CDR2 YFSETQ. The CDR3 coding sequence is TGCGCCGGCAGCTTGGTCAGGGGAGCCTACAATGAGCAGTTCTTC. It encodes CAGSLVRGAYNEQFF.

The gene calls are TRBV27 and TRBJ2-7; 8 bases fit TRBD1. V dropped 4 bases and J dropped 0; count of bases not matched to a gene: 8. Germline V gene sequence: CDR1 MNHEY, CDR2 SMNVEV (reference sequence). This CDR3 spans 16 amino acids. The CDR3 sequence: CASSCLGQASSYEQYF. DNA for the CDR3: TGTGCCAGCAGTTGCCTGGGACAGGCCAGCTCCTACGAGCAGTACTTC.

This clonotype was picked up many times. The chain couples TRBV7-2 to TRBJ1-2; D is uncertain. The CDR3 loop spans 14 amino acids. The germline gives CDR1 SGHTA, CDR2 FQGNSA. V was trimmed by 3 bases and J by 4 bases, leaving 12 bases between them. The CDR3 DNA reads as TGTGCCAGCAGCTTCAATCTCGAGGGCTATGGCTACACCTTC. Translating gives CASSFNLEGYGYTF.

Regarding this clonotype: This could be a read error, since a much larger clone is one nucleotide away. This sequence joins TRBV7-2 and TRBJ2-1; D is unresolved. The assigned J gene may be wrong: the sequence end matches TRBJ2-7 better. The length of the CDR3 is 12 residues. Germline loops: CDR1 SGHTA, CDR2 FQGNSA. In DNA, the CDR3 is TGTGCCAGCGACTCGGATACAAATGAGCAGTACTTC. It encodes CASDSDTNEQYF.

This clonotype has a handful of counts. This may come from a read error, since a much larger clone is one base off. The chain is built from TRBV7-6 and TRBJ2-5; D ambiguous. The V and J ends lost 5 bases and 9 bases respectively, with 10 bases between them. The CDR3 runs 11 residues. CDR1 SGHVS and CDR2 FNYEAQ come from the germline V gene. CDR3 sequence: CASSPRLAQYF. The CDR3 bases are TGTGCCAGCAGCCCCCGGTTAGCCCAGTACTTC.

Many counts were recorded for this clonotype. The genes are TRBV7-2 and TRBJ1-2, with TRBD1 matching over 7 bases. Germline-derived CDR1 and CDR2 are SGHTA and FQGNSA. The V gene end was trimmed by 1 base and the J gene end by 4 bases; junction bases not matched to a gene: 3. The CDR3 length is 14 residues. This CDR3 reads CASSLGDSFYGYTF. In DNA, the CDR3 is TGTGCCAGCAGCTTAGGGGACAGTTTCTATGGCTACACCTTC.

Concerning this clonotype itself: Sequence at one end of the junction differs from germline and may be a read error. The chain joins TRBV10-3 to TRBJ2-3; a weak D match, TRBD2 (6 bases). Germline V lookup: CDR1 ENHRY, CDR2 SYGVKD. The CDR3 spans 15 residues. CDR3 nucleotide sequence: TGTGCCATCAGCCCGGGCGGGGTGGGGCCAGATGCGCAGTATTTT. Translation gives CAISPGGVGPDAQYF.

This clonotype was recorded only once. The chain couples TRBV5-5 to TRBJ2-1; tentatively, D is TRBD2 (7 bases). V lost 5 bases, J lost 5 bases, and 17 bases lay in between. From germline, CDR1 is SGHKS and CDR2 YYEKEE (reference sequence). The CDR3 consists of 15 residues. The CDR3 protein is CASSRWGGRNNEQFF. The CDR3 coding sequence is TGTGCCAGCAGTCGGTGGGGGGGGCGAAACAATGAGCAGTTCTTC.